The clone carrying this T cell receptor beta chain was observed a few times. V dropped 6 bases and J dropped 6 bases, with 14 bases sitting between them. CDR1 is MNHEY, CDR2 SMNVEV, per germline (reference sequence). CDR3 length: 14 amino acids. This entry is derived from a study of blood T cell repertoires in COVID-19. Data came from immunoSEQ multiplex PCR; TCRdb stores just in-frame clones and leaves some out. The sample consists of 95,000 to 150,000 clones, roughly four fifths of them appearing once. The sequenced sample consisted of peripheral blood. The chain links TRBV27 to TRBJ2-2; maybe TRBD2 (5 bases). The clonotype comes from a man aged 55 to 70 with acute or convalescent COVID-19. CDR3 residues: CASSYTGESGELFF. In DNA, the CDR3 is TGTGCCAGCAGCTATACCGGGGAATCCGGGGAGCTGTTTTTT.